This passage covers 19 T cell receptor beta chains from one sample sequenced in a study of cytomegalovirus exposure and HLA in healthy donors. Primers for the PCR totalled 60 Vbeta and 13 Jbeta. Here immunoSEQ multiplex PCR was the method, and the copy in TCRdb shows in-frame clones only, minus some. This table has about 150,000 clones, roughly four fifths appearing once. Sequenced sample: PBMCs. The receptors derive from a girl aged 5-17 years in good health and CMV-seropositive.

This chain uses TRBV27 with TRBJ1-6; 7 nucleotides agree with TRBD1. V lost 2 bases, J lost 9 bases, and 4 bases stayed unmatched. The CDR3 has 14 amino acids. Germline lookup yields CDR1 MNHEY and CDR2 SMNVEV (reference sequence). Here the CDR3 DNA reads TGTGCCAGCAGTTTAGAGGGGGCTACTTCACCCCTCCACTTT. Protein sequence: CASSLEGATSPLHF.

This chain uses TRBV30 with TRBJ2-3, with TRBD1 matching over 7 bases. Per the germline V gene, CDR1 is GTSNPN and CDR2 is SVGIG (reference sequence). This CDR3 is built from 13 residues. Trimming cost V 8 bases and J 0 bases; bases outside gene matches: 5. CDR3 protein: CAGQTGSTDTQYF. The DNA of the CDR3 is TGTGCCGGACAGACAGGGAGCACAGATACGCAGTATTTT.

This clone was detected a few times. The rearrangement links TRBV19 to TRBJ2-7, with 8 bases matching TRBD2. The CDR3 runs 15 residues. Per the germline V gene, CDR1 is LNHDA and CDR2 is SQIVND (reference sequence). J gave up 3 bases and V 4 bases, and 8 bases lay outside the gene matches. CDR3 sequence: CASSTLAGGIYEQYF. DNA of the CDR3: TGTGCCAGTAGTACCCTTGCGGGGGGTATCTACGAGCAGTACTTC.

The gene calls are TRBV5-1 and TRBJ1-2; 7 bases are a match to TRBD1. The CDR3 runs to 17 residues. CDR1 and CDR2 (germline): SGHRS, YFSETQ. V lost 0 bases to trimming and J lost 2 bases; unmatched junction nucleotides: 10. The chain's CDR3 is CASSLAVQGRRNYGYTF. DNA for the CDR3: TGCGCCAGCAGCTTGGCAGTACAGGGGAGAAGGAACTATGGCTACACCTTC.

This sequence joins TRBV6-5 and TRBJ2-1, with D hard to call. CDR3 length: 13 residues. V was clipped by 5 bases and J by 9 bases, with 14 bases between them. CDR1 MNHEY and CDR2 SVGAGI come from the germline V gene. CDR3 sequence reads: CASSPVIGGEQFF. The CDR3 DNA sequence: TGTGCCAGCAGTCCGGTGATAGGCGGTGAGCAGTTCTTC.

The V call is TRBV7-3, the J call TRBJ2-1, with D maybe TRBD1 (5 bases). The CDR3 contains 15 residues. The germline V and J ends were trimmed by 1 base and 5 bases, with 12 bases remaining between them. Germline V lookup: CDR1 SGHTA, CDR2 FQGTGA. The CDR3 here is CASSLIGAGNNEQFF. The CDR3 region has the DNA TGTGCCAGCAGCTTAATAGGGGCAGGGAACAATGAGCAGTTCTTC. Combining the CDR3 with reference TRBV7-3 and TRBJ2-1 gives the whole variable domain GAGVSQTPSNKVTEKGKYVELRCDPISGHTALYWYRQSLGQGPEFLIYFQGTGAADDSGLPNDRFFAVRPEGSVSTLKIQRTERGDSAVYLCASSLIGAGNNEQFFGPGTRLTVL.

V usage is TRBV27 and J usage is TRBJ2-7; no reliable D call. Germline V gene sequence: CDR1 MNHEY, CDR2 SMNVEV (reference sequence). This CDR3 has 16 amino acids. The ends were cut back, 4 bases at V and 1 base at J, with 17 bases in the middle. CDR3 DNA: TGTGCCAGCAGTTCCCACCCCCCCACATCGTCCTACGAGCAGTACTTC. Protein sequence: CASSSHPPTSSYEQYF.

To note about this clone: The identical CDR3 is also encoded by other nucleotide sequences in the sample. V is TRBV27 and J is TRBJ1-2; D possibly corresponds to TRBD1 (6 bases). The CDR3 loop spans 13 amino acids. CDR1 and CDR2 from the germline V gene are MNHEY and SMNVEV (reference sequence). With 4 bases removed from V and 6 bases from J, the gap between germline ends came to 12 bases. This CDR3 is CASSWGGGDGYTF. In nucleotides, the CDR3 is TGTGCCAGCAGTTGGGGAGGGGGGGATGGCTACACCTTC.

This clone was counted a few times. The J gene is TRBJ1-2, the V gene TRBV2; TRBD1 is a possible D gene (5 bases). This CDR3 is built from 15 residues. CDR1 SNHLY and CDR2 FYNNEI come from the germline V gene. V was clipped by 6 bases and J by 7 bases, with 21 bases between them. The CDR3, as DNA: TGTGCCAGCAGCCCCAACTTCGGGGGGGAAATTGGCTACACCTTC. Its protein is CASSPNFGGEIGYTF.

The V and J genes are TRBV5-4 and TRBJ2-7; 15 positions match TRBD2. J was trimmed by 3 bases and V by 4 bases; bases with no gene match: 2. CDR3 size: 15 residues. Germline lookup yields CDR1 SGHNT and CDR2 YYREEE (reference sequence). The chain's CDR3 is CASSGGLAGGYEQYF. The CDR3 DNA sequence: TGTGCCAGCAGCGGGGGACTAGCGGGGGGCTACGAGCAGTACTTC.

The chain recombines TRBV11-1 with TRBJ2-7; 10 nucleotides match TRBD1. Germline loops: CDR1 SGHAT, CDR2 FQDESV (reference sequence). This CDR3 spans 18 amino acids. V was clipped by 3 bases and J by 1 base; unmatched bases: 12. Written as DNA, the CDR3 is TGTGCCAGCAGCTTCTCCGGGACAGGGGAGATTCTTTCCTACGAGCAGTACTTC. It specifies CASSFSGTGEILSYEQYF.

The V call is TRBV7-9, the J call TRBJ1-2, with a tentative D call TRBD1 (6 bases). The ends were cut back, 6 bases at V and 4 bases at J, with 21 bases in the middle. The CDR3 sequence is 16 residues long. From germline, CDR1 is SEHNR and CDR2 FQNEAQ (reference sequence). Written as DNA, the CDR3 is TGTGCCAGCAGTGCTTCGGGGGGGGCAAATGTCTATGGCTACACCTTC. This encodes CASSASGGANVYGYTF.

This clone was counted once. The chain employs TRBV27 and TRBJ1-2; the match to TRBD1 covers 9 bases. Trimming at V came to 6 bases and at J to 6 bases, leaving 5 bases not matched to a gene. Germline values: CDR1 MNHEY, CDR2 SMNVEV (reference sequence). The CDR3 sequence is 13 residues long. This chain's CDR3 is CASSPGTGNGYTF. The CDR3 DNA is TGTGCCAGCAGCCCCGGGACAGGGAATGGCTACACCTTC.

The CDR3 region has the DNA TGTGCCAGTAACTTAGACAGAGTCGACTCTGGAAACACCATATATTTT. Encoded protein: CASNLDRVDSGNTIYF. The V call is TRBV19, the J call TRBJ1-3, with D possibly matching TRBD1 (5 bases). The germline CDR1 and CDR2 sequences are LNHDA and SQIVND (reference sequence). There are 16 residues in the CDR3. Trimming removed 7 bases at V and 0 bases at J, with 16 bases between.

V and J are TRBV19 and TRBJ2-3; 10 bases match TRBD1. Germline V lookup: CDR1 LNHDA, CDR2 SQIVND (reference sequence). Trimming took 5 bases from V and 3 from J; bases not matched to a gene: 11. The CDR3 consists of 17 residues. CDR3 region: CASSSLGWGQGTDTQYF. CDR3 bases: TGTGCCAGTAGTTCCCTCGGGTGGGGACAGGGGACAGATACGCAGTATTTT.

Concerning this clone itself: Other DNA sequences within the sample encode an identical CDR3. CDR3 DNA sequence: TGTGCCAGCAGCTTAGCCGGACAGGGCAACACTGAAGCTTTCTTT. Residues: CASSLAGQGNTEAFF. The chain has TRBV7-9 and TRBJ1-1; TRBD1 aligns across 8 bases. Per germline, CDR1 SEHNR and CDR2 FQNEAQ (reference sequence). CDR3 size: 15 residues. J lost 2 bases, V lost 0 bases, and 2 bases had no gene match.

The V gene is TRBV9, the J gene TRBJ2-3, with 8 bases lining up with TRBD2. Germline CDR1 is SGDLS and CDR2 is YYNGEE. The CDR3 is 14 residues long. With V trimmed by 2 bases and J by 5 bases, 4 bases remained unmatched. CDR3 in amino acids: CASSVGGAGDTQYF. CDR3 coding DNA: TGTGCCAGCAGCGTCGGGGGGGCAGGAGATACGCAGTATTTT.

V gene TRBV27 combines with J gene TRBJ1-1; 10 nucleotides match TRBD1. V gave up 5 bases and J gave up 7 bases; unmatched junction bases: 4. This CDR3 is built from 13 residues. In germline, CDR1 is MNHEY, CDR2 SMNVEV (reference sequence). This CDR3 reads CASSLTGGLEAFF. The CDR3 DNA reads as TGTGCCAGCAGTCTGACAGGGGGCCTTGAAGCTTTCTTT.

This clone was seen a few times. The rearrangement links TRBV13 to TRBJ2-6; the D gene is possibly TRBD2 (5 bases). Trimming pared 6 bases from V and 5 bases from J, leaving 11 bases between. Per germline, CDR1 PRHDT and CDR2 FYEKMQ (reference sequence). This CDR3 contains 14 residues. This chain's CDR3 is CASSIGGRANVLTF. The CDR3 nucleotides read TGTGCCAGCAGTATTGGAGGCCGGGCCAACGTCCTGACTTTC.